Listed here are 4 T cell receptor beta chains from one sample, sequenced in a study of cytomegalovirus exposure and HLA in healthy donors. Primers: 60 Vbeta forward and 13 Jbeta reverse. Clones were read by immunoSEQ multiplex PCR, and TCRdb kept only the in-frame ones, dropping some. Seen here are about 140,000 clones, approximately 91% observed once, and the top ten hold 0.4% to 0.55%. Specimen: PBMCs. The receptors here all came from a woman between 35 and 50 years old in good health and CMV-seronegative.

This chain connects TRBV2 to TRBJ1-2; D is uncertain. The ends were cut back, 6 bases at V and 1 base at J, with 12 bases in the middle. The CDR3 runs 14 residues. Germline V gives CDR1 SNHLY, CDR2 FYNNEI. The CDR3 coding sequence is TGTGCCAGCAGAGAGGGCAGGAGTAACTATGGCTACACCTTC. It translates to CASREGRSNYGYTF. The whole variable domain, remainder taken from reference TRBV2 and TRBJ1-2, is EPEVTQTPSHQVTQMGQEVILRCVPISNHLYFYWYRQILGQKVEFLVSFYNNEISEKSEIFDDQFSVERPDGSNFTLKIRSTKLEDSAMYFCASREGRSNYGYTFGSGTRLTVV.

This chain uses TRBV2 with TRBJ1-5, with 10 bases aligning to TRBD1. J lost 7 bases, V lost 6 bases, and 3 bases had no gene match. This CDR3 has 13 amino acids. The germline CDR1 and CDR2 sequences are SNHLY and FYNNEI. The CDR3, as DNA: TGTGCCAGCAGGACAGGGGGCAGGCAGCCCCAGCATTTT. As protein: CASRTGGRQPQHF.

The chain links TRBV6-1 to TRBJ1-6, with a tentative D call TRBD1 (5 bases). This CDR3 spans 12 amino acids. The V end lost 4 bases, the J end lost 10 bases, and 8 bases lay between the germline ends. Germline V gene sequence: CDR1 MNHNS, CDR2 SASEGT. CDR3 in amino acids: CASSGAGSPLHF. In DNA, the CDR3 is TGTGCCAGCAGTGGGGCAGGGTCACCCCTCCACTTT.

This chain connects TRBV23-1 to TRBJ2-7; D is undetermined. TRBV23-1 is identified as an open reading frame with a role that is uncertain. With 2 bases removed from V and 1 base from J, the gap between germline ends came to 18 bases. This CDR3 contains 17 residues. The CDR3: CASSQKKEHKTSYEQYF. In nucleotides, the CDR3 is TGCGCCAGCAGTCAAAAAAAAGAACATAAGACATCCTACGAGCAGTACTTC.